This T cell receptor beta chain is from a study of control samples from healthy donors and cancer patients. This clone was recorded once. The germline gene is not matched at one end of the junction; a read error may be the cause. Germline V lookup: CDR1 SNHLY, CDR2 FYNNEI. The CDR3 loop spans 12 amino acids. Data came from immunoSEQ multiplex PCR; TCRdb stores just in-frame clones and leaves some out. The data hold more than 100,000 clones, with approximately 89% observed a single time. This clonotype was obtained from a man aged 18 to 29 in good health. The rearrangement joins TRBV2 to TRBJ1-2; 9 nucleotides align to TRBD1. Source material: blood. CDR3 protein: CASSMGQGSSAF. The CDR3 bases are TGTGCCAGCAGTATGGGACAGGGCAGCAGCGCCTTC.